These T cell receptor beta chains were read from a single sample in a study of vaccination effects on CD4 cells after COVID-19. The repertoire was sequenced with immunoSEQ multiplex PCR; TCRdb's copy has only in-frame clones and lacks some. Among around 54,000 clones listed, roughly 76% were seen once. No cognate antigen is known for these TCRs. Sequencing used CD4+ T cells from PBMCs cultured with HCoV-229E spike peptides, obtained before COVID-19 vaccination. The receptors shown here come from a human donor who received a COVID-19 vaccine. The conserved cysteine and the conserved F or W are not part of the CDR3 here. The D gene is left open where the match is weak.

V: TRBV10-2; D: TRBD1; CDR3: ASRGSGAGGWNTEAF
V: TRBV24-1; D: NA; CDR3: ATSDPRAGKFDGYT
V: TRBV19; D: NA; CDR3: ASSPRGVADTQY
V: TRBV28; D: NA; CDR3: ASSHFLRGRSYNEQF
V: TRBV6-2/TRBV6-3; D: TRBD2; CDR3: ASSYVAGGPRVDTQY
V: TRBV11-1; D: TRBD1; CDR3: ASSLAGQGSDTQY
V: TRBV7-8; D: NA; CDR3: ASSLGSNTEAF
V: TRBV6-5; D: NA; CDR3: ASSPPNGGEKLF
V: TRBV7-3; D: TRBD2; CDR3: ASSLSGASGGAPYNEQF
V: TRBV19; D: NA; CDR3: ASQSGGFGNEKLF
V: TRBV24-1; D: NA; CDR3: ATSAPGGLYSTDTQY
V: TRBV25-1; D: TRBD1; CDR3: ASSEVTGVGYT
V: TRBV7-2; D: NA; CDR3: ASSLATAVNTEAF
V: TRBV19; D: NA; CDR3: ASSIRRRGAQETQY
V: TRBV9; D: TRBD2; CDR3: ASSVGLAGGRETQY
V: TRBV24-1; D: TRBD1; CDR3: ATSDPTGDYGYT
V: TRBV6-5; D: TRBD1; CDR3: ASILRGMNTEAF
V: TRBV6-6; D: NA; CDR3: ASRSSNQPQH
V: TRBV9; D: NA; CDR3: ASSVEVGELF
V: TRBV6-5; D: TRBD2; CDR3: ASSSPTSGQETQY
V: TRBV18; D: NA; CDR3: ASSPLDLAKNIQY
V: TRBV12-3/TRBV12-4; D: NA; CDR3: ASSESTGYEAF
V: TRBV7-2; D: TRBD1; CDR3: ASSLQGGNIQY
V: TRBV6-5; D: NA; CDR3: ASSSEHTDTQY
V: TRBV6-5; D: NA; CDR3: ASSYNSRTPLH
V: TRBV12-3/TRBV12-4; D: NA; CDR3: ASSGLSGNTIY
V: TRBV5-5; D: NA; CDR3: ASSLSWTENTEAF
V: TRBV18; D: TRBD2; CDR3: ASSPFSTSGGSSYNEQF
V: TRBV7-3; D: NA; CDR3: ASSLTTENTEAF
V: TRBV30; D: NA; CDR3: AWSIQGETQY
V: TRBV5-1; D: NA; CDR3: ASSSQGARGASYNEQF
V: TRBV7-2; D: NA; CDR3: ASSLGGQGAAGNTIY
V: TRBV9; D: NA; CDR3: ASSAPGHSNYGYT
V: TRBV12-3/TRBV12-4; D: NA; CDR3: ASSLFAEAF
V: TRBV5-5; D: NA; CDR3: ASSPWGGPYNEQF
V: TRBV7-8; D: NA; CDR3: ASSLGLANYEQF
V: TRBV6-1; D: TRBD2; CDR3: ASSATSGGSYNEQF
V: TRBV7-2; D: TRBD1; CDR3: ASSTDRGRYQETQY
V: TRBV3-1/TRBV3-2; D: NA; CDR3: ASSEAGVTEAF
V: TRBV6-1; D: TRBD1; CDR3: ASSAGTGARHYYGYT
V: TRBV19; D: NA; CDR3: ASSSGADTQY
V: TRBV18; D: NA; CDR3: ASSPGEGVPLH
V: TRBV11-3; D: NA; CDR3: ASSLEAGTQETQY
V: TRBV2; D: NA; CDR3: ASSEVTGNTGELF
V: TRBV5-1; D: NA; CDR3: ASSSSGDVNYGYT
V: TRBV6-2/TRBV6-3; D: NA; CDR3: ASSNGAAGANVLT
V: TRBV5-1; D: TRBD2; CDR3: ASSPNGGADTQY
V: TRBV5-1; D: NA; CDR3: ASSLEVSNYGYT
V: TRBV30; D: NA; CDR3: AWSVALGELF
V: TRBV7-2; D: NA; CDR3: ASSLAFASRGDTQY
V: TRBV2; D: NA; CDR3: ASMRNRPNYGYT